This is a list of T cell receptor beta chains from one sample in a study of cytomegalovirus exposure and HLA in healthy donors. The method was immunoSEQ multiplex PCR; TCRdb's version includes in-frame clones alone and lacks a portion of them. The sample records 75,000 to 80,000 clones, nearly 80% being singletons. The sequenced sample consisted of PBMCs. These receptors were taken from a woman between 40 and 50 years old in good health and CMV-seropositive. CDR3s include the opening cysteine and the closing phenylalanine or tryptophan. Fields, in order: CDR3 length, V gene, clone size, J gene, D gene, CDR3 protein, CDR3 DNA. The D gene is left open where the match is weak. Size tells how often a clone was seen (once, few, many) or the class of an expanded clone, and some rows leave it out.

11	TRBV20-1	NA	TRBJ2-5	TRBD2	CSPSGGETQYF	TGCAGTCCCTCGGGGGGGGAGACCCAGTACTTC
13	TRBV27	NA	TRBJ2-7	NA	CATKDRTTYEQYF	TGTGCCACCAAGGACAGGACTACCTACGAGCAGTACTTC
11	TRBV6-5	NA	TRBJ2-2	NA	CASSQGLELFF	TGTGCCAGCAGTCAGGGGTTGGAGCTGTTTTTT
14	TRBV7-9	once	TRBJ2-3	NA	CASSLVQVTDTQYF	TGTGCCAGCAGCTTAGTGCAGGTCACAGATACGCAGTATTTT
13	TRBV28	NA	TRBJ2-7	NA	CASSVPSSYEQYF	TGTGCCAGCAGTGTCCCTAGCTCCTACGAGCAGTACTTC
14	TRBV25-1	NA	TRBJ1-1	NA	CASVSRLMNTEAFF	TGTGCCAGTGTCTCGCGGCTGATGAACACTGAAGCTTTCTTT
15	TRBV29-1	NA	TRBJ2-1	TRBD1	CSVPTGTGDISGQFF	TGCAGCGTCCCTACCGGGACAGGGGACATCTCAGGGCAGTTCTTC
12	TRBV6-1	NA	TRBJ1-1	NA	CASVWGRTEAFF	TGTGCCAGCGTCTGGGGGAGGACTGAAGCTTTCTTT
16	TRBV19	NA	TRBJ1-5	NA	CASSIAARQSNQPQHF	TGTGCCAGTAGTATAGCGGCGAGACAGAGCAATCAGCCCCAGCATTTT
15	TRBV19	NA	TRBJ2-1	NA	CASSIGAGGPNEQFF	TGTGCCAGTAGTATTGGGGCAGGGGGGCCCAATGAGCAGTTCTTC
17	TRBV7-2	NA	TRBJ2-1	TRBD2	CASSPLRSSGGHNEQFF	TGTGCCAGCAGCCCTCTTCGGTCTAGCGGGGGTCACAATGAGCAGTTCTTC
15	TRBV2	NA	TRBJ1-5	TRBD1	CASSIYRGSNQPQHF	TGTGCCAGCAGTATCTACAGGGGGAGCAATCAGCCCCAGCATTTT
14	TRBV7-8	NA	TRBJ2-4	NA	CASSLTGLKNIQYF	TGTGCCAGCAGCTTAACGGGACTCAAAAACATTCAGTACTTC
14	TRBV10-1	NA	TRBJ2-2	TRBD1	CASGDRENTGELFF	TGCGCCAGCGGCGACAGGGAGAACACCGGGGAGCTGTTTTTT
14	TRBV6-5	NA	TRBJ2-1	NA	CASSKRVSYNEQFF	TGTGCCAGCAGCAAGCGGGTTTCCTACAATGAGCAGTTCTTC
14	TRBV19	once	TRBJ1-2	TRBD1	CASSTPGGAHGYTF	TGTGCCAGTAGTACCCCAGGGGGCGCCCATGGCTACACCTTC
17	TRBV5-1	NA	TRBJ2-1	TRBD2	CASSLVAGGVPGNEQFF	TGCGCCAGCAGCTTGGTGGCGGGGGGGGTCCCAGGCAATGAGCAGTTCTTC
13	TRBV5-4	NA	TRBJ2-3	NA	CASSPKRGDTQYF	TGTGCCAGCAGTCCCAAGCGTGGAGATACGCAGTATTTT
17	TRBV6-1	NA	TRBJ2-2	TRBD2	CASSGTSGGLLTGELFF	TGTGCCAGCAGTGGGACTAGCGGGGGCCTACTTACCGGGGAGCTGTTTTTT
13	TRBV2	NA	TRBJ2-3	TRBD2	CASRASGTDTQYF	TGTGCCAGCAGGGCTAGCGGGACAGATACGCAGTATTTT
16	TRBV30	NA	TRBJ2-3	TRBD2	CAWSVLGGGTTDTQYF	TGTGCCTGGAGTGTACTAGGCGGGGGGACCACAGATACGCAGTATTTT
14	TRBV6-5	NA	TRBJ2-5	TRBD2	CASSSSGDQETQYF	TGTGCCAGCAGTTCTAGCGGGGATCAAGAGACCCAGTACTTC
15	TRBV6-5	NA	TRBJ1-1	TRBD1	CASIPTGRGLTEAFF	TGTGCCAGCATCCCGACAGGGCGCGGGTTGACTGAAGCTTTCTTT
12	TRBV28	once	TRBJ1-2	TRBD1	CATFRQGGGYTF	TGTGCCACCTTTAGACAGGGGGGAGGCTACACCTTC
15	TRBV30	NA	TRBJ2-6	NA	CAWSVRDSGANVLTF	TGTGCCTGGAGTGTACGGGACTCTGGGGCCAACGTCCTGACTTTC
12	TRBV5-1	NA	TRBJ2-1	NA	CASSQGDNEQFF	TGCGCCAGTAGTCAGGGCGACAATGAGCAGTTCTTC
14	TRBV2	NA	TRBJ2-7	NA	CASSLQQGIYEQYF	TGTGCCAGCAGTCTGCAACAGGGAATTTACGAGCAGTACTTC
16	TRBV27	NA	TRBJ2-5	TRBD2	CASSMGLAASRETQYF	TGTGCCAGCAGTATGGGGCTAGCGGCCTCAAGGGAGACCCAGTACTTC
17	TRBV21-1	NA	TRBJ2-7	NA	CASSPNAPRQRPVEQYF	TGTGCCAGCAGCCCTAACGCTCCCAGACAGCGACCTGTCGAGCAGTACTTC
13	TRBV6-5	NA	TRBJ2-1	TRBD1	CASTVTGGPEQFF	TGTGCCAGCACCGTCACAGGGGGCCCCGAGCAGTTCTTC
14	TRBV9	NA	TRBJ1-3	NA	CASSVVAGADTIYF	TGTGCCAGCAGCGTAGTGGCAGGGGCAGACACCATATATTTT
13	TRBV28	NA	TRBJ1-2	NA	CASSLGLNYGYTF	TGTGCCAGCAGTTTAGGACTTAACTATGGCTACACCTTC
14	TRBV7-9	NA	TRBJ2-2	TRBD2	CASSLRGGAGELFF	TGTGCCAGCAGCTTACGGGGGGGCGCCGGGGAGCTGTTTTTT
16	TRBV4-2	NA	TRBJ2-1	TRBD2	CASSQAYRDYYNEQFF	TGTGCCAGCAGCCAGGCGTACCGGGACTATTACAATGAGCAGTTCTTC
13	TRBV6-5	NA	TRBJ1-1	NA	CASSYSRYTEAFF	TGTGCCAGCAGTTACTCGAGGTACACTGAAGCTTTCTTT
13	TRBV27	NA	TRBJ1-5	TRBD1	CASSYRGSQPQHF	TGTGCCAGCAGTTACAGGGGTAGTCAGCCCCAGCATTTT
15	TRBV7-9	once	TRBJ1-4	NA	CSSSFGSATNEKLFF	TGTTCCAGCAGCTTCGGGTCGGCAACTAATGAAAAACTGTTTTTT
14	TRBV11-1	NA	TRBJ1-3	NA	CASSLYGNADTIYF	TGTGCCAGCAGCTTATACGGAAATGCGGACACCATATATTTT
12	TRBV28	NA	TRBJ1-2	NA	CASGGTNYGYTF	TGTGCCAGCGGGGGGACTAACTATGGCTACACCTTC
15	TRBV19	NA	TRBJ2-6	NA	CAAGGGRSGANVLTF	TGTGCCGCTGGAGGGGGCCGCTCTGGGGCCAACGTCCTGACTTTC
13	TRBV6-1	NA	TRBJ1-4	TRBD1	CASNGQGLEKLFF	TGTGCCAGCAATGGACAGGGGTTGGAAAAACTGTTTTTT
14	TRBV19	NA	TRBJ1-6	TRBD1	CASRMDRVNSPLHF	TGTGCCAGTAGGATGGACAGGGTGAATTCACCCCTCCACTTT
17	TRBV4-3	NA	TRBJ2-7	TRBD1	CASSQDRGQGVLYEQYF	TGCGCCAGCAGCCAAGATAGGGGACAGGGCGTTCTTTACGAGCAGTACTTC
13	TRBV28	NA	TRBJ1-6	NA	CASRTAPNSPLHF	TGTGCCAGCAGGACAGCACCTAATTCACCCCTCCACTTT
16	TRBV18	NA	TRBJ2-6	NA	CASSPRQNSGANVLTF	TGTGCCAGCTCACCACGACAGAACTCTGGGGCCAACGTCCTGACTTTC
11	TRBV7-8	NA	TRBJ2-7	NA	CASSPGREQYF	TGTGCCAGCAGCCCGGGTCGGGAGCAGTACTTC
13	TRBV5-1	NA	TRBJ2-5	NA	CASSPSPGETQYF	TGCGCCAGCAGCCCATCTCCGGGGGAGACCCAGTACTTC
14	TRBV11-2	NA	TRBJ2-5	NA	CASSPLDNQETQYF	TGTGCCAGCAGCCCGCTAGATAACCAAGAGACCCAGTACTTC
15	TRBV4-2	NA	TRBJ2-7	NA	CASSQDPSGNYEQYF	TGTGCCAGCAGCCAAGATCCGTCAGGGAACTACGAGCAGTACTTC
15	TRBV5-1	NA	TRBJ2-7	NA	CASSLTGHNTYEQYF	TGCGCCAGCAGCTTGACGGGACACAACACCTACGAGCAGTACTTC
13	TRBV10-3	NA	TRBJ1-3	NA	CAIGDIGGNTIYF	TGTGCCATTGGGGACATCGGTGGAAACACCATATATTTT
13	TRBV29-1	NA	TRBJ2-7	NA	CSVATGTIYEQYF	TGCAGCGTTGCGACCGGGACAATCTACGAGCAGTACTTC
14	TRBV6-5	NA	TRBJ2-2	TRBD1	CASSHRGLAGELFF	TGTGCCAGCAGTCACAGGGGGCTAGCCGGGGAGCTGTTTTTT
11	TRBV28	few	TRBJ2-4	TRBD1	CASRDRGLQYF	TGTGCCAGCCGCGACAGGGGGCTTCAGTACTTC